The clone carrying this T cell receptor beta chain was seen only a few times. Its antigen is unidentified. The sample belongs to a study of blood T cells in healthy people across ages. Study results and caveats: Diversity estimates drawn from one million T cells were deemed underestimates.

With 5 bases clipped from V and 1 base from J, the junction kept 11 bases outside the gene matches. Germline-derived CDR1 and CDR2 are SGHAT and FQNNGV. This CDR3 is 17 amino acids long. The use of a sample-barcoded 5' primer and a J-beta primer mix characterized a second PCR of roughly 6 to 11 cycles. Every individual sample yielded 2.5 million or more paired-end reads (each containing CDR3). Each CDR3 protein gets one entry after TCRdb re-called the 5' RACE reads with MiXCR. Counted here are 800,000 to 1,300,000 distinct CDR3 sequences, under 30% occurring once; the ten biggest clones make up less than 0.75%. These data were also filed under a second study, of T cells of mothers and their children. That paper adds: A few healthy Caucasian mothers and their six children were the donors.

This sequence was found in a girl aged 2 to 9 in good health. The chain combines TRBV11-2 with TRBJ2-5; 9 bases are a match to TRBD1. The sample taken for sequencing was blood. The CDR3 bases are TGTGCCAGCAGCCCCCAAATCAAGGACAGGGGCCAAGAGACCCAGTACTTC. Protein product: CASSPQIKDRGQETQYF.